The following is a T cell receptor (beta chain) sequence with its context. A read error may account for a junction end that differs from germline. The source of the sample is a study of blood T cell repertoires in COVID-19. Sequencing was performed with immunoSEQ multiplex PCR; in TCRdb, only in-frame clones are kept and a portion is missing. The sample contains about 310,000 clones, about nine tenths of which appear only once. Germline CDR1 is SEHNR and CDR2 is FQNEAQ (reference sequence). The CDR3 loop spans 15 amino acids. Sequenced material: peripheral blood. The chain couples TRBV7-9 to TRBJ2-7, with 11 bases that match TRBD2. The TCR sequence derives from a man aged 18 to 29 with active or convalescent COVID-19. The CDR3 bases are TGTGCCAGCGAAACTAGCGGGAGCCTCTCCTACGAGCAGCACTTC. This codes for CASETSGSLSYEQHF.